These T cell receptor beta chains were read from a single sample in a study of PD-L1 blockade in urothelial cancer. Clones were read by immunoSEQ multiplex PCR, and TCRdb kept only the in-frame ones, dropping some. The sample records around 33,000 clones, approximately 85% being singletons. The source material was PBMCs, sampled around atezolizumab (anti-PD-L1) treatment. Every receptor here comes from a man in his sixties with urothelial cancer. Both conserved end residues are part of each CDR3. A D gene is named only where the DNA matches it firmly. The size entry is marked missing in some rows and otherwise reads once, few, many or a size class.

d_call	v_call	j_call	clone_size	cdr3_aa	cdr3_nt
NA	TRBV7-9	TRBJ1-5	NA	CASSLPGSLSQHF	TGTGCCAGCAGCTTGCCAGGAAGCCTTTCCCAGCATTTT
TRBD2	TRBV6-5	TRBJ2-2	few	CASSYSLAGPGELFF	TGTGCCAGCAGTTACTCCCTAGCGGGGCCTGGGGAGCTGTTTTTT
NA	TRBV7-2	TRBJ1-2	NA	CASSFGGTNYGYTF	TGTGCCAGCAGCTTCGGAGGGACTAACTATGGCTACACCTTC
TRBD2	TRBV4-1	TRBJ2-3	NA	CASTWGSGGTDTQYF	TGCGCCAGCACATGGGGGAGCGGGGGCACAGATACGCAGTATTTT
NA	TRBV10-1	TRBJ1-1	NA	CASSERGGEAFF	TGCGCCAGCAGTGAGAGAGGGGGTGAAGCTTTCTTT
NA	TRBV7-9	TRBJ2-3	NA	CASSLGATDTQYF	TGTGCCAGCTCGCTGGGAGCCACAGATACGCAGTATTTT
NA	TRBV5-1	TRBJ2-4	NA	CASSQKGRAAKNIQYF	TGCGCCAGCAGCCAGAAGGGCAGGGCGGCCAAAAACATTCAGTACTTC
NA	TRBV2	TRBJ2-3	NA	CASSVRMEDTQYF	TGTGCCAGCAGTGTCAGGATGGAAGATACGCAGTATTTT
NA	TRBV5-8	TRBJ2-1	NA	CASRHRQPVGDWSSYNEQFF	TGTGCCAGCAGACACCGACAGCCGGTCGGTGATTGGAGCTCCTACAATGAGCAGTTCTTC
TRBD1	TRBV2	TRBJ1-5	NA	CASSEGQGGRNQPQHF	TGTGCCAGCAGTGAGGGACAGGGGGGTCGCAATCAGCCCCAGCATTTT
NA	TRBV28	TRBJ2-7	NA	CASSLGGGAYEQYF	TGTGCCAGCAGTTTGGGGGGGGGCGCCTACGAGCAGTACTTC
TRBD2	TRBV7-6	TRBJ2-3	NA	CASSSLGGGESTDTQYF	TGTGCCAGCAGCTCCCTGGGCGGGGGGGAAAGCACAGATACGCAGTATTTT
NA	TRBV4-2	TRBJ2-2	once	CASSQDGTGELFF	TGTGCCAGCAGCCAAGACGGGACCGGGGAGCTGTTTTTT
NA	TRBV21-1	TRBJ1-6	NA	CASSKVSGGLHNSPLHF	TGTGCCAGCAGCAAAGTGTCAGGGGGCCTTCATAATTCACCCCTCCACTTT
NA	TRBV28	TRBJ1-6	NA	CASSLMGGWLMSYNSPLHF	TGTGCCAGCAGTTTAATGGGAGGGTGGCTAATGTCCTATAATTCACCCCTCCACTTT
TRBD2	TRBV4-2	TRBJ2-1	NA	CASSQGGTSSDNEQFF	TGTGCCAGCAGCCAAGGAGGGACTAGCAGCGACAATGAGCAGTTCTTC
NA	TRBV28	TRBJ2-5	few	CASRPDGEETQYF	TGTGCCAGCAGACCTGACGGGGAAGAGACCCAGTACTTC
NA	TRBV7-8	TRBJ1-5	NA	CASSLGGQGGQPQHF	TGTGCCAGCAGCTTAGGCGGCCAGGGTGGTCAGCCCCAGCATTTT
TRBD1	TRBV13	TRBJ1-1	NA	CASSLGGTGEDEAFF	TGTGCCAGCAGCCTAGGGGGGACAGGGGAGGATGAAGCTTTCTTT